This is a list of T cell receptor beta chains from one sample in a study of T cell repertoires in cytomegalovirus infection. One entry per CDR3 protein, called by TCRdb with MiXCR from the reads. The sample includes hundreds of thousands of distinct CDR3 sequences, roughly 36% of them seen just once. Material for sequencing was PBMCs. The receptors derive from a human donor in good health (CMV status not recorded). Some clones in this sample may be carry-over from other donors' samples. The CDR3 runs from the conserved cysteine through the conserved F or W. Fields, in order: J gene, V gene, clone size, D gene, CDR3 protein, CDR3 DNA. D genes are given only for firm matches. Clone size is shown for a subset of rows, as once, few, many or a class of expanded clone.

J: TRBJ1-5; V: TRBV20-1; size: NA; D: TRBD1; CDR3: CSAKQGGVEGQPQHF; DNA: TGCAGTGCTAAACAGGGGGGGGTTGAAGGTCAGCCCCAGCATTTT
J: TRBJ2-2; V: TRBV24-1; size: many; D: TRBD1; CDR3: CATSDPGQGDTGELFF; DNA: TGTGCCACCAGTGACCCGGGACAGGGTGACACCGGGGAGCTGTTTTTT
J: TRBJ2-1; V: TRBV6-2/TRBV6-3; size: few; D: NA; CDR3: CASRTIQQGIEQFF; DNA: TGTGCCAGCAGGACCATCCAACAGGGCATTGAGCAGTTCTTC
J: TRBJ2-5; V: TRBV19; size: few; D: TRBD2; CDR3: CASSILAGETQYF; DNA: TGTGCCAGTAGTATACTAGCGGGAGAGACCCAGTACTTC
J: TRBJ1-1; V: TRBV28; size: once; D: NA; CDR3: CASRTGHTEAFF; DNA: TGTGCCAGCAGGACAGGCCACACTGAAGCTTTCTTT
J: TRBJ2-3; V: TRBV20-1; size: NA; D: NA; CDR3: CSASGGVDTQYF; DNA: TGCAGTGCTAGTGGAGGGGTCGATACGCAGTATTTT
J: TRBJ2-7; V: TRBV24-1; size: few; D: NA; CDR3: CATSESTHEQYF; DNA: TGTGCCACCAGTGAATCTACCCACGAGCAGTACTTC
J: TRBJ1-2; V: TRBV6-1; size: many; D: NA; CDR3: CASSGQGNYGYTF; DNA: TGTGCCAGCAGTGGGCAGGGGAACTATGGCTACACCTTC
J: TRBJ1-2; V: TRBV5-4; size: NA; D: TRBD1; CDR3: CASSDGTGGTNYGYTF; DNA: TGTGCCAGCAGCGACGGGACAGGAGGGACTAACTATGGCTACACCTTC
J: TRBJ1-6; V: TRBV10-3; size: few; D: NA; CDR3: CATTRANNSPLHF; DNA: TGTGCCACGACACGCGCGAATAATTCACCCCTCCACTTT
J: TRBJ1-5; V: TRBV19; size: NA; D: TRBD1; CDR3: CASSDRGFHSNQPQHF; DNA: TGTGCCAGTAGTGACAGGGGTTTTCATAGCAATCAGCCCCAGCATTTT
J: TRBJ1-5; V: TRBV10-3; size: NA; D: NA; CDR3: CAISAAEREPQHF; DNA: TGTGCCATCAGTGCAGCAGAGAGGGAGCCCCAGCATTTT
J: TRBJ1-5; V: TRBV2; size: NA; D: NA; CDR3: CASSPRGAGNQPQHF; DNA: TGTGCCAGCAGCCCTCGGGGGGCGGGCAATCAGCCCCAGCATTTT
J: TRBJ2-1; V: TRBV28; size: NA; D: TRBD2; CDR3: CASSLISSGRPPEQFF; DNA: TGTGCCAGCAGTTTAATCTCTAGCGGGAGACCCCCTGAGCAGTTCTTC
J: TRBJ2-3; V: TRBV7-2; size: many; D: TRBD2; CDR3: CASSSGRLAASTDTQYF; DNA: TGTGCCAGCAGCTCCGGTAGACTAGCGGCTAGCACAGATACGCAGTATTTT
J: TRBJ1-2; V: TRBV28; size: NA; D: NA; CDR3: CASNEGLGGGYTF; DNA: TGTGCCAGCAACGAGGGGCTTGGTGGTGGCTACACCTTC
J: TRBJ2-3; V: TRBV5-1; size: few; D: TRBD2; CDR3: CASSIGTSGTADTQYF; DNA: TGCGCCAGCAGCATCGGGACTAGCGGGACGGCAGATACGCAGTATTTT
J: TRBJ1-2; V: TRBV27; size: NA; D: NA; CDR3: CASRGARGGYTF; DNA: TGTGCCAGCAGGGGAGCCAGGGGCGGCTACACCTTC
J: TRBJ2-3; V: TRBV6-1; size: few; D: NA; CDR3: CASRPTFTFTDTQYF; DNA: TGTGCCAGCAGACCGACCTTTACCTTCACAGATACGCAGTATTTT
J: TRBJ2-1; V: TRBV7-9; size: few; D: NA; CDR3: CASSSKGLARSYEQFF; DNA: TGTGCCAGCAGCTCAAAGGGGTTAGCGAGGAGCTATGAGCAGTTCTTC
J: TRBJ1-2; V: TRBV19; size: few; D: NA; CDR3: CASTWKYGYTF; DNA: TGTGCCAGTACCTGGAAGTATGGCTACACCTTC
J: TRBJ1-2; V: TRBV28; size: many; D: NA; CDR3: CASSSQSDHYGYTF; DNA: TGTGCCAGCAGTTCACAGTCTGACCACTATGGCTACACCTTC
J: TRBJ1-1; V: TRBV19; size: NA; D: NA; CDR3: CASKRQMNTEAFF; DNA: TGTGCCAGTAAGAGACAGATGAACACTGAAGCTTTCTTT
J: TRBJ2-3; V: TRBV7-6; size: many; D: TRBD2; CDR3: CASSLAWGGEEGTDTQYF; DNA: TGTGCCAGCAGCTTAGCCTGGGGGGGGGAGGAAGGCACAGATACGCAGTATTTT
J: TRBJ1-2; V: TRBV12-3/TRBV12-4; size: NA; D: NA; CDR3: CASSRDVYGYTF; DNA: TGTGCCAGCAGTAGGGACGTCTATGGCTACACCTTC
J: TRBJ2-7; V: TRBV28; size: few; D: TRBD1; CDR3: CASSIRTGPHRYEQYF; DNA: TGTGCCAGCAGTATAAGGACAGGACCCCACCGGTACGAGCAGTACTTC
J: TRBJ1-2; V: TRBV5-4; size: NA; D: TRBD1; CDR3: CASSETGITGYGYTF; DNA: TGTGCCAGCAGCGAGACAGGGATTACCGGCTATGGCTACACCTTC
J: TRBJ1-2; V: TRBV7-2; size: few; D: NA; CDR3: CASSLPGGGFDGYTF; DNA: TGTGCCAGCAGCCTACCTGGTGGTGGGTTTGATGGCTACACCTTC
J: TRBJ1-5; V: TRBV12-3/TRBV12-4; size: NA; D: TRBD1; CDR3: CASSLSGQVLHF; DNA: TGTGCCAGCAGTTTATCGGGACAGGTTTTACATTTT
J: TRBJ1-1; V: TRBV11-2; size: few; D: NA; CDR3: CASASGGGLGEAFF; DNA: TGTGCCAGCGCCTCCGGCGGGGGGCTTGGTGAAGCTTTCTTT
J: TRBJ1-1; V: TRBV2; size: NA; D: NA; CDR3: CASSEARAKNTEAFF; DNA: TGTGCCAGCAGTGAAGCAAGGGCGAAAAACACTGAAGCTTTCTTT
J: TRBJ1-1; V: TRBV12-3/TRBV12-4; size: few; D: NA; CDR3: CASSLWEEYTEAFF; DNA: TGTGCCAGCAGTTTGTGGGAGGAGTACACTGAAGCTTTCTTT
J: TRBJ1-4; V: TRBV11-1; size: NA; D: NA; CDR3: CASSLGPFEKLFF; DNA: TGTGCCAGCAGCTTAGGCCCTTTCGAAAAACTGTTTTTT
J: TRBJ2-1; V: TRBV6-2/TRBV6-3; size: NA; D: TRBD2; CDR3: CASSYGGTSGRYNEQFF; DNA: TGTGCCAGCAGTTACGGAGGGACTAGCGGGCGATACAATGAGCAGTTCTTC
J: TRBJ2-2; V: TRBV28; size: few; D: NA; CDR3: CASSFLNNGELFF; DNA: TGTGCCAGCAGTTTTCTTAATAACGGGGAGCTGTTTTTT
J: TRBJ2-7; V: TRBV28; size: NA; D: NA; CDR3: CASSSGGAGGLYEQYF; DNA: TGTGCCAGCAGTTCCGGGGGGGCAGGGGGTTTATACGAGCAGTACTTC
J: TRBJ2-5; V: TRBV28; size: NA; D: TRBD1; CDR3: CASSFTGGWETQYF; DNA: TGTGCCAGCAGTTTTACAGGGGGCTGGGAGACCCAGTACTTC
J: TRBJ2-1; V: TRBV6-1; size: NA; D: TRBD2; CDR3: CASSTNGLAGAHSSYNEQFF; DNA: TGTGCCAGCAGTACTAACGGACTAGCGGGGGCCCATAGCTCCTACAATGAGCAGTTCTTC
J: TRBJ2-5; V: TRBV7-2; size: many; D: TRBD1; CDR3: CATSRGTGGETQYF; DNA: TGTGCCACCTCTCGGGGGACAGGGGGAGAGACCCAGTACTTC
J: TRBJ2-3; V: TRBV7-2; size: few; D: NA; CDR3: CASSSDGRRALTDTQYF; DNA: TGTGCCAGCAGCTCAGACGGGCGAAGGGCCCTCACCGATACGCAGTATTTT